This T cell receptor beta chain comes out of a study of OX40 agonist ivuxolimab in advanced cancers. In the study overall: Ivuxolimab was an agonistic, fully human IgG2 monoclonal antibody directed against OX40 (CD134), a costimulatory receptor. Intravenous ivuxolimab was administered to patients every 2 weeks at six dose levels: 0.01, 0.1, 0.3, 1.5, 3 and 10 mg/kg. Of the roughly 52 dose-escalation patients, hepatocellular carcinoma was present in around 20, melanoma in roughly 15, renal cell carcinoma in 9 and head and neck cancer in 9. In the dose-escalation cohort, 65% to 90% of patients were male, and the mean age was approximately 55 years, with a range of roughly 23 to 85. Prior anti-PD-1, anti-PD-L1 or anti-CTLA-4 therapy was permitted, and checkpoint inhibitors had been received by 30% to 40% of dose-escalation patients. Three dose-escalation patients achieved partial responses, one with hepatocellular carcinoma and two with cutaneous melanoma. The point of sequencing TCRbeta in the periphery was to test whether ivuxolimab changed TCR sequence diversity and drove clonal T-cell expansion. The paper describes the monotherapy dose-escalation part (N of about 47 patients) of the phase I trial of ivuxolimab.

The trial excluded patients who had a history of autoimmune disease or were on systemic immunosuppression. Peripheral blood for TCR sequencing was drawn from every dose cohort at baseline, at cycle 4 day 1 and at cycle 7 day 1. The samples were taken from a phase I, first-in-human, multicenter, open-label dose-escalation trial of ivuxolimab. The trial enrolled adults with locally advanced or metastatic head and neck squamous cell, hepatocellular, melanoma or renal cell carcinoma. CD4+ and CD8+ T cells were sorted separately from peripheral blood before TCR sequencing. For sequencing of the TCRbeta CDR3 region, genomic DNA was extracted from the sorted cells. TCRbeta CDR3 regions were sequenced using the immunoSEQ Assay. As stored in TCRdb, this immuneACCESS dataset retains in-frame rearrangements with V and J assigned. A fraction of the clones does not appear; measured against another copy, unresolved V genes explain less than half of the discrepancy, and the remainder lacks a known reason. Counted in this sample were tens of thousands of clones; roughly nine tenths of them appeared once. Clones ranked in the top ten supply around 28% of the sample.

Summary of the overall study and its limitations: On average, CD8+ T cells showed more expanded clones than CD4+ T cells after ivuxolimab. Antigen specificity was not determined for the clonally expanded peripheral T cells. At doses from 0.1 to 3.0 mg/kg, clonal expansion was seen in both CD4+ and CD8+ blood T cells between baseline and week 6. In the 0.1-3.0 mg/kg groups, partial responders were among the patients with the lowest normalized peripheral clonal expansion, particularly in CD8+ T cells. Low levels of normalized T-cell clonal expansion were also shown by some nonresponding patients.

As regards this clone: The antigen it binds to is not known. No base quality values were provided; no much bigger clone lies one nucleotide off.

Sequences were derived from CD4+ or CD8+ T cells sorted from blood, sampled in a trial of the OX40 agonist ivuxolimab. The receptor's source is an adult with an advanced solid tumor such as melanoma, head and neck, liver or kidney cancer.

The CDR3 protein sequence reads: CASSSRLLAYNEQFF. The nucleotide sequence reads TGTGCCAGCAGCTCCCGACTGCTAGCCTACAATGAGCAGTTCTTC. The rearrangement combines TRBV7-6 with TRBJ2-1; the D gene identity is not certain. The CDR3, cysteine through phenylalanine, is 15 amino acids long. The CDR3 DNA has 45 bases and is translated from base 1. At the junction V is shortened by 4 bases and J by 2 bases, with 12 bases in between. The germline V gene gives CDR1 as SGHVS and CDR2 as FNYEAQ.